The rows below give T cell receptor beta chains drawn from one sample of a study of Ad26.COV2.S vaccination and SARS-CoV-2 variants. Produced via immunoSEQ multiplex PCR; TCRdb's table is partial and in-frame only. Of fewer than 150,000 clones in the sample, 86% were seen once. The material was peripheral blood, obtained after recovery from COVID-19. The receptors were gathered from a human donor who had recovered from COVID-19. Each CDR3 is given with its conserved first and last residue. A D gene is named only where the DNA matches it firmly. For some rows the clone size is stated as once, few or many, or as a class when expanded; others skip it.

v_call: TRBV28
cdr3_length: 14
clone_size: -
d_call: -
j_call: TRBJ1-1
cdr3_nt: TGTGCCAGCAGTAATCAGGGGCGGGACACTGAAGCTTTCTTT
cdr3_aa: CASSNQGRDTEAFF

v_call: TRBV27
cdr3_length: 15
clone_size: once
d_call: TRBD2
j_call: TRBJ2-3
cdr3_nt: TGTGCCAGCAGCAACGGGGGGATCAGCACAGATACGCAGTATTTT
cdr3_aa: CASSNGGISTDTQYF

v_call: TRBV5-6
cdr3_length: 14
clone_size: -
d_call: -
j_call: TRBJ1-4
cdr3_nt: TGTGCCAGCAGCTTGACCCCTCGGGAAGAAAAACTGTTTTTT
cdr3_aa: CASSLTPREEKLFF

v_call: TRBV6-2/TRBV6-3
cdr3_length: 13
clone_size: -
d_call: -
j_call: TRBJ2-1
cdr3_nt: TGTGCCAGCAGTTATGCGAGCTACAATGAGCAGTTCTTC
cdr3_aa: CASSYASYNEQFF

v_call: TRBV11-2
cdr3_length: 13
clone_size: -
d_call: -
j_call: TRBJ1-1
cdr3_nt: TGTGCCAGCAGCTTACAGGGTTACACTGAAGCTTTCTTT
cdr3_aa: CASSLQGYTEAFF

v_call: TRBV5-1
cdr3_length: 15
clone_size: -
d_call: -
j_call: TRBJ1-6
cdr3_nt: TGCGCCAGCAGCGACCTTTTGGACCTCAATTCACCCCTCCACTTT
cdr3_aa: CASSDLLDLNSPLHF

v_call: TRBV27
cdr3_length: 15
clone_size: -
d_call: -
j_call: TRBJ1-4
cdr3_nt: TGTGCCAGCAGTTTAATCTACGCAACTAATGAAAAACTGTTTTTT
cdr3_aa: CASSLIYATNEKLFF

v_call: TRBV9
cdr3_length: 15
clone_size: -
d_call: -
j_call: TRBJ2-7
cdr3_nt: TGTGCCAGCAGCCAGGCTTACGGGGGCTCCTACGAGCAGTACTTC
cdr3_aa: CASSQAYGGSYEQYF

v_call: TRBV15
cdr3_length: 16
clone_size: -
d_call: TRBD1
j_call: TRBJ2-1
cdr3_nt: TGTGCCACCAGCAGTGGGCAGGGGGTAGCCTACAATGAGCAGTTCTTC
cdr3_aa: CATSSGQGVAYNEQFF

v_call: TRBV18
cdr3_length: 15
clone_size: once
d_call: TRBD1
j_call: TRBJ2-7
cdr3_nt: TGTGCCAGCTCACCACCGGGACAGGGTAACTACGAGCAGTACTTC
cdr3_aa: CASSPPGQGNYEQYF

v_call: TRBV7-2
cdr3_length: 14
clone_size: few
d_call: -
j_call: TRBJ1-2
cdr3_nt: TGTGCCAGCAGCGTAGGCGAAAGGGTTGGGGGCTACACCTTC
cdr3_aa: CASSVGERVGGYTF

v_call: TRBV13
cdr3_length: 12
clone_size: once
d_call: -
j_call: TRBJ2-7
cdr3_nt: TGTGCCAGCAGCTTCCGTACCTACGAGCAGTACTTC
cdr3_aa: CASSFRTYEQYF